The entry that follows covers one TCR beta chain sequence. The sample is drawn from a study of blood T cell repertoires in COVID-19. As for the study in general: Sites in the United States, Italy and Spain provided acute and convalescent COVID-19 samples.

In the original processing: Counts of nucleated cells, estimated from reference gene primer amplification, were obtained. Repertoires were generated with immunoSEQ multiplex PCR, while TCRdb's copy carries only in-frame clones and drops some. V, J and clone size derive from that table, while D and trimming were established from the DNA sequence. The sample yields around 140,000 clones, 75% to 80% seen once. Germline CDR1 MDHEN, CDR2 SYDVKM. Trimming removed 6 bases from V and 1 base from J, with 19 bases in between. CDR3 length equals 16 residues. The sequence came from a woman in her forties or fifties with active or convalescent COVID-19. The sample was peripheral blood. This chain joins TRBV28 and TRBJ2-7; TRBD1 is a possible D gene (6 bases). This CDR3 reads CASRDGAAGASYEQYF. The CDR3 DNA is TGTGCCAGCAGGGATGGGGCGGCAGGGGCGTCCTACGAGCAGTACTTC.